The next 31 T cell receptor beta chains were all read from a single sample in a study of vaccination effects on CD4 cells after COVID-19. Assay: immunoSEQ multiplex PCR; the TCRdb copy retains only in-frame clones and omits some. The table includes roughly 76,000 clones, approximately 74% detected once. Expansion with viral peptide pools was applied to antigen-specific CD4+ T cells by the ViraFEST assay prior to sequencing. It was after 10 days of culture that CD4+ T cells were isolated. Their target antigens are unknown. Specimen: CD4+ T cells from PBMCs cultured with HCoV-229E spike peptides, collected before COVID-19 vaccination. These receptors were obtained from a human donor who received a COVID-19 vaccine.

This rearrangement joins TRBV7-3 to TRBJ2-5, with TRBD1 matching 8 bases. Germline assignment: CDR1 SGHTA and CDR2 FQGTGA. Trimming at V came to 5 bases and at J to 4 bases, leaving 3 bases not matched to a gene. The CDR3 is 13 residues long. CDR3 amino acids: CASSNDRGETQYF. In DNA form, the CDR3 reads TGTGCCAGCAGCAACGACAGGGGAGAGACCCAGTACTTC.

This chain connects TRBV11-3 to TRBJ1-3; tentative D call: TRBD1 (5 bases). CDR1 SGHNT and CDR2 YENEEA come from the germline V gene. CDR3 length equals 15 residues. Trimming cost V 3 bases and J 0 bases, with 9 bases left between them. CDR3 nucleotides: TGTGCCAGCAGCTTCTCAGGGAACTCTGGAAACACCATATATTTT. Translated: CASSFSGNSGNTIYF.

This clone was detected a few times. The chain combines TRBV9 with TRBJ1-5; D is undetermined. The V end was cut by 4 bases, the J end by 6 bases, with 14 bases between. Per germline, CDR1 SGDLS and CDR2 YYNGEE. This CDR3 has 14 amino acids. CDR3 coding DNA: TGTGCCAGCAGCCCGGATTATAAGGGTCAGCCCCAGCATTTT. Amino acids: CASSPDYKGQPQHF.

The V and J genes are TRBV7-2 and TRBJ1-3; D ambiguous. The CDR3 runs to 17 residues. Germline V gene data show CDR1 as SGHTA and CDR2 as FQGNSA. Trimming pared 2 bases from V and 0 bases from J, leaving 14 bases between. CDR3 nucleotide sequence: TGTGCCAGCAGCTTATCGGTGCAGCCATACTCTGGAAACACCATATATTTT. Amino acids: CASSLSVQPYSGNTIYF.

V is TRBV28 and J is TRBJ1-1; a weak D match, TRBD1 (5 bases). V dropped 1 base and J dropped 8 bases, with 17 bases sitting between them. The CDR3 has 15 amino acids. Germline CDR1 reads MDHEN; CDR2 reads SYDVKM. The CDR3: CASSLSSQGLLEAFF. The CDR3, as DNA: TGTGCCAGCAGTTTATCTTCCCAGGGTCTCTTGGAAGCTTTCTTT.

The V and J genes are TRBV7-2 and TRBJ2-1; perhaps D is TRBD1 or TRBD2 (5 bases each). The germline V gene encodes CDR1 SGHTA and CDR2 FQGNSA. This CDR3 has 15 amino acids. The ends were cut back, 5 bases at V and 6 bases at J, with 17 bases in the middle. The CDR3 here is CASSIQGPGSNEQFF. The CDR3 nucleotides read TGTGCCAGCAGCATCCAGGGACCGGGGTCCAATGAGCAGTTCTTC.

V and J are TRBV5-1 and TRBJ2-3; D gene ambiguous. Germline CDR1 and CDR2: SGHRS and YFSETQ. The V and J ends lost 0 bases and 6 bases respectively, with 11 bases between them. The CDR3 loop spans 14 amino acids. The CDR3 sequence is CASSLEGLGDTQYF. CDR3 nucleotide sequence: TGCGCCAGCAGCTTGGAAGGGTTGGGGGATACGCAGTATTTT. Full variable domain (remainder filled in from reference TRBV5-1 and TRBJ2-3): KAGVTQTPRYLIKTRGQQVTLSCSPISGHRSVSWYQQTPGQGLQFLFEYFSETQRNKGNFPGRFSGRQFSNSRSEMNVSTLELGDSALYLCASSLEGLGDTQYFGPGTRLTVL.

V usage is TRBV3-1 (or the pseudogene TRBV3-2) and J usage is TRBJ1-1; D not certain. CDR3 length equals 15 residues. The germline V and J ends were trimmed by 1 base and 4 bases, with 13 bases remaining between them. Germline V gene data show CDR1 as LGHDT and CDR2 as YNNKEL (reference sequence). CDR3 sequence: CASSQVLDQTTEAFF. CDR3 nucleotides: TGTGCCAGCAGCCAAGTTCTCGACCAAACCACTGAAGCTTTCTTT.

The chain carries TRBV5-1 and TRBJ2-1; TRBD2 aligns across 8 bases. The junction had 6 bases not matched to a gene; V was cut back by 0 bases and J by 4 bases. CDR3 length: 16 amino acids. The V gene's germline CDR1 is SGHRS and CDR2 YFSETQ. The CDR3 region is CASSLVLAGNYNEQFF. Written as DNA, the CDR3 is TGCGCCAGCAGCTTGGTCTTAGCGGGGAATTACAATGAGCAGTTCTTC.

The chain has TRBV5-6 and TRBJ2-2, with TRBD2 matching 7 bases. This CDR3 has 16 residues. In germline, CDR1 is SGHDT, CDR2 YYEEEE. V gave up 4 bases and J gave up 0 bases; unmatched junction bases: 6. The CDR3 sequence: CASSGAGVPNTGELFF. The CDR3 DNA follows: TGTGCCAGCAGCGGGGCGGGGGTTCCGAACACCGGGGAGCTGTTTTTT.

There are a few counts of this clone. The chain has TRBV27 and TRBJ1-4; a possible D gene is TRBD1 (5 bases). With 5 bases removed from V and 2 bases from J, the gap between germline ends came to 12 bases. The CDR3 is 15 residues long. Germline CDR1 and CDR2: MNHEY and SMNVEV (reference sequence). The CDR3 here is CASSAQGLTNEKLFF. The CDR3 nucleotides are TGTGCCAGCAGTGCGCAGGGTTTGACTAATGAAAAACTGTTTTTT.

The CDR3 DNA sequence: TGTGCCAGCGGAGGGGGTTCTGGGGCCAACGTCCTGACTTTC. Amino acids: CASGGGSGANVLTF. The rearrangement uses TRBV7-9 and TRBJ2-6; either TRBD1 or TRBD2 may supply D (6 bases each). The V and J ends lost 8 bases and 1 base respectively, with 9 bases between them. There are 14 residues in the CDR3. Germline V gene data show CDR1 as SEHNR and CDR2 as FQNEAQ (reference sequence).

The J gene is TRBJ2-2, the V gene TRBV5-1; D not certain. The CDR3 runs 19 residues. Trimming took off 4 bases at V and 6 bases at J, with 28 bases between the two ends. CDR1 and CDR2 (germline): SGHRS, YFSETQ. The CDR3 sequence is CASSAWSRALEIVAGELFF. DNA of the CDR3: TGCGCCAGCAGCGCTTGGTCAAGGGCTCTTGAAATCGTTGCCGGGGAGCTGTTTTTT.

The chain carries TRBV4-1 and TRBJ1-2; D is perhaps TRBD1 (5 bases). The CDR3 length is 15 residues. The ends were cut back, 3 bases at V and 7 bases at J, with 18 bases in the middle. CDR1 MGHRA and CDR2 YSYEKL come from the germline V gene. The CDR3 sequence: CASSQQSGQLAGYTF. The CDR3, as DNA: TGCGCCAGCAGCCAGCAGTCAGGGCAGTTAGCTGGCTACACCTTC.

This chain connects TRBV6-5 to TRBJ2-2, with D unclear. The length of the CDR3 is 13 residues. CDR1 and CDR2 from the germline V gene are MNHEY and SVGAGI. With 6 bases removed from V and 0 bases from J, the gap between germline ends came to 5 bases. This chain's CDR3 is CASRDTNTGELFF. The CDR3 region has the DNA TGTGCCAGCAGAGACACGAACACCGGGGAGCTGTTTTTT.

V gene TRBV7-2 combines with J gene TRBJ1-2; possibly TRBD1 for D (6 bases). Germline V gene lookup returns CDR1 SGHTA and CDR2 FQGNSA. V was clipped by 4 bases and J by 4 bases, with 7 bases between them. This CDR3 contains 12 residues. Here the CDR3 reads CASSSGAYGYTF. In nucleotides, the CDR3 is TGTGCCAGCAGCTCAGGGGCCTATGGCTACACCTTC.

The chain joins TRBV6-5 to TRBJ1-3, with unresolved D. Germline CDR1 is MNHEY and CDR2 is SVGAGI. The CDR3 runs to 14 residues. Trimming took off 6 bases at V and 2 bases at J, with 11 bases between the two ends. The CDR3, as DNA: TGTGCCAGCAGACGATCTGGGGCTGGAAACACCATATATTTT. This codes for CASRRSGAGNTIYF.

The chain carries TRBV7-8 and TRBJ2-7; D perhaps matches TRBD1 (6 bases). CDR3 length: 14 residues. Germline CDR1 and CDR2: SGHVS and FQNEAQ. Between the trimmed V and J ends, which lost 2 bases and 3 bases, there was a span of 11 bases. CDR3 amino acids: CASSLSQGNYEQYV. In nucleotides, the CDR3 is TGTGCCAGCAGCTTAAGCCAGGGGAACTACGAGCAGTACGTC.

The genes are TRBV20-1 and TRBJ2-1; perhaps TRBD2 as D (6 bases). Germline V lookup: CDR1 DFQATT, CDR2 SNEGSKA (reference sequence). The CDR3 consists of 16 residues. With 3 bases removed from V and 4 bases from J, the gap between germline ends came to 19 bases. The CDR3 coding sequence is TGCAGTGCTAGTGGGTTGTTGGCGGGGAGTTACAATGAGCAGTTCTTC. Its translation is CSASGLLAGSYNEQFF.

There are a few counts of this clone. The chain combines TRBV10-1 with TRBJ1-5, with D unclear. This CDR3 region has 13 residues. The germline gives CDR1 WNHNN, CDR2 SYGVQD (reference sequence). V dropped 0 bases and J dropped 6 bases, with 6 bases sitting between them. The CDR3 region has the DNA TGCGCCAGCAGTGAGTCGACGGTTCAGCCCCAGCATTTT. Translated, it gives CASSESTVQPQHF.

The V gene is TRBV9, the J gene TRBJ2-2, with D perhaps given as TRBD1 or TRBD2 (5 bases each). This CDR3 contains 16 residues. From germline, CDR1 is SGDLS and CDR2 YYNGEE. The V gene lost 1 base and the J gene lost 4 bases, with 14 bases spanning the gap. CDR3 bases: TGTGCCAGCAGCGTACTACCCGGGGCGGGCACCGGGGAGCTGTTTTTT. Amino acid sequence: CASSVLPGAGTGELFF.

The chain carries TRBV25-1 and TRBJ1-1; D is uncertain. V was shortened by 7 bases and J by 4 bases, with 7 bases between the two germline ends. CDR1 is MGHDK and CDR2 is SYGVNS in the germline V gene. There are 11 residues in the CDR3. CDR3 loop: CASKASTEAFF. The CDR3 nucleotides are TGTGCCAGCAAGGCCAGCACTGAAGCTTTCTTT.

This clone was counted between two and nine times. The chain is built from TRBV5-1 and TRBJ1-2; 7 nucleotides match TRBD1. Germline CDR1 is SGHRS and CDR2 is YFSETQ. This CDR3 is built from 16 residues. V was pared by 0 bases and J by 6 bases, with 11 bases of the junction left unmatched. The CDR3: CASSLGNPTGANGYTF. In nucleotides, the CDR3 is TGCGCCAGCAGCTTGGGAAATCCAACAGGGGCAAATGGCTACACCTTC.

The gene calls are TRBV27 and TRBJ1-1; tentative D call: TRBD1 (6 bases). Deletions cut 8 bases from V and 0 bases from J, with 16 bases between. This CDR3 spans 15 amino acids. In germline, CDR1 is MNHEY, CDR2 SMNVEV (reference sequence). CDR3 DNA: TGTGCCAGCCGTACTAGGGGGGGCCTGAACACTGAAGCTTTCTTT. Protein product: CASRTRGGLNTEAFF.

The rearrangement uses TRBV4-3 and TRBJ1-3; no definite D call. The ends were cut back, 0 bases at V and 8 bases at J, with 14 bases in the middle. CDR1 is LGHNA, CDR2 YSLEER, per germline. This CDR3 has 15 amino acids. DNA for the CDR3: TGCGCCAGCAGCCAAGATCGCGGGAGGTTCGACACCATATATTTT. Translation: CASSQDRGRFDTIYF.

The V and J genes are TRBV5-5 and TRBJ2-1; 9 bases align to TRBD1. The germline V gene encodes CDR1 SGHKS and CDR2 YYEKEE (reference sequence). This CDR3 is built from 13 residues. V shed 4 bases, J shed 7 bases, and the junction held 3 bases outside the gene matches. CDR3 bases: TGTGCCAGCAGCGGACAGGGGTGGAATGAGCAGTTCTTC. Its translation is CASSGQGWNEQFF.

V is TRBV5-1 and J is TRBJ2-2; no reliable D call. The germline V gene has CDR1 SGHRS and CDR2 YFSETQ. The CDR3 is 14 residues long. V was trimmed by 1 base and J by 2 bases, leaving 6 bases between them. The CDR3, as DNA: TGCGCCAGCAGCTTGTATGTAAACACCGGGGAGCTGTTTTTT. Encoded protein: CASSLYVNTGELFF. Based on the CDR3 plus reference TRBV5-1 and TRBJ2-2, the full variable domain is KAGVTQTPRYLIKTRGQQVTLSCSPISGHRSVSWYQQTPGQGLQFLFEYFSETQRNKGNFPGRFSGRQFSNSRSEMNVSTLELGDSALYLCASSLYVNTGELFFGEGSRLTVL.

The V call is TRBV12-2, the J call TRBJ2-6; the table's D call, TRBD2, has no DNA check behind it. TRBV12-2 is deemed a pseudogene. This CDR3 is 17 amino acids long. Here the CDR3 DNA reads TGTGCAAGTCGCTTAGCGGAGGCAGGCTCGGGGGCCAACGTCCTGACTTTC. Amino acid sequence: CASRLAEAGSGANVLTF.

The chain uses TRBV5-1 and TRBJ2-3; a possible D gene is TRBD1 (6 bases). This CDR3 contains 14 residues. Germline CDR1 and CDR2: SGHRS and YFSETQ. V dropped 4 bases and J dropped 5 bases, with 14 bases sitting between them. The CDR3 coding sequence is TGCGCCAGCAGCGAACCAGGGGAGAGAGATACGCAGTATTTT. It yields the protein CASSEPGERDTQYF.

J is TRBJ2-7 and V is TRBV2; possibly TRBD1 or TRBD2 for D (5 bases each). CDR1 is SNHLY and CDR2 is FYNNEI in the germline V gene. The CDR3 has 12 residues. Trimming shortened V by 9 bases and J by 7 bases, and 16 bases separated the two germline ends. The chain's CDR3 is CASHRGSGEQYV. The CDR3 DNA is TGTGCCAGTCATAGGGGCTCGGGGGAGCAGTACGTC.

This chain links TRBV9 with TRBJ2-2, with 8 bases aligning to TRBD2. With V trimmed by 1 base and J by 0 bases, 5 bases remained unmatched. In germline, CDR1 is SGDLS, CDR2 YYNGEE. The CDR3 sequence is 17 residues long. CDR3 in amino acids: CASSVLTSVANTGELFF. DNA of the CDR3: TGTGCCAGCAGCGTATTGACTAGCGTCGCGAACACCGGGGAGCTGTTTTTT. Full variable domain (remainder filled in from reference TRBV9 and TRBJ2-2): DSGVTQTPKHLITATGQRVTLRCSPRSGDLSVYWYQQSLDQGLQFLIQYYNGEERAKGNILERFSAQQFPDLHSELNLSSLELGDSALYFCASSVLTSVANTGELFFGEGSRLTVL.